This TCR beta chain derives from a study of T cell changes during pregnancy in multiple sclerosis. This CDR3 spans 14 amino acids. Trimming stripped 3 bases from V and 6 bases from J, with 15 bases between. From germline, CDR1 is MGHRA and CDR2 YSYEKL. TCRdb keeps only in-frame clones here, not all; method: immunoSEQ multiplex PCR. Counted here are about 88,000 clones, about 92% occurring once; the ten biggest clones make up over 1.5%. The genes are TRBV4-1 and TRBJ2-7, with TRBD2 as a possible D gene (6 bases). The specimen comprised peripheral blood, sampled in the first trimester of pregnancy. The TCR sequence derives from a female donor with multiple sclerosis, enrolled in a pregnancy study. CDR3 residues: CASSHPGLGGEQYF. The CDR3 DNA reads as TGCGCCAGCAGCCACCCGGGACTCGGAGGCGAGCAGTACTTC.